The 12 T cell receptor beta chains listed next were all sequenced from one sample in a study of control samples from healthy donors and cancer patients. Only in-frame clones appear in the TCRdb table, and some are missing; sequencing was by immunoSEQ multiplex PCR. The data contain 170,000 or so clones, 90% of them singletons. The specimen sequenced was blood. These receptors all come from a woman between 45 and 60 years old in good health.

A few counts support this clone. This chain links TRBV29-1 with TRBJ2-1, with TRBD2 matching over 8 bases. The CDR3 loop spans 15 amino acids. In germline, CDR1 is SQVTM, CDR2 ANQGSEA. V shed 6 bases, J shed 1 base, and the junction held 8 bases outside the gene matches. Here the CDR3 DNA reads TGCAGCGTGGCTCACGGGGGGGGTTCCTACAATGAGCAGTTCTTC. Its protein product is CSVAHGGGSYNEQFF.

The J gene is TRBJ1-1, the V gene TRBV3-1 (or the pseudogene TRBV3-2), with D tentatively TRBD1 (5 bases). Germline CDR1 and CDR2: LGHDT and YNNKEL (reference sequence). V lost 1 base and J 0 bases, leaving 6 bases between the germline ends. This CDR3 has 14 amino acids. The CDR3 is CASSQAGMNTEAFF. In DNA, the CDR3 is TGTGCCAGCAGCCAAGCAGGGATGAACACTGAAGCTTTCTTT.

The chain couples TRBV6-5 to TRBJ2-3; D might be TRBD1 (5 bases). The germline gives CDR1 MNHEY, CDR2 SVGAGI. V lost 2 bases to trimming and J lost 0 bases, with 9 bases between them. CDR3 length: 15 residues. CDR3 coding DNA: TGTGCCAGCAGTTACGTCAGGGATAGCACAGATACGCAGTATTTT. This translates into CASSYVRDSTDTQYF.

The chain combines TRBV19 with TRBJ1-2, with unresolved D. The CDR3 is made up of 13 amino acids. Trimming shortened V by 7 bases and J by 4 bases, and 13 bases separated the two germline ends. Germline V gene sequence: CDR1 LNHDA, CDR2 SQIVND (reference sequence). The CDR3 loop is CASNGPPAYGYTF. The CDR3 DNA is TGTGCCAGTAATGGGCCCCCCGCCTATGGCTACACCTTC.

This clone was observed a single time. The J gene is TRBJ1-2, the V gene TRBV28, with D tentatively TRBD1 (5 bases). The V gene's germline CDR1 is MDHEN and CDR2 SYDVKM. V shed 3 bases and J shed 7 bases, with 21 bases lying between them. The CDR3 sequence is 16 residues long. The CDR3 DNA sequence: TGTGCCAGCAGTTTTGACGGAACGGGGAGGGGTATTGGCTACACCTTC. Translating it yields CASSFDGTGRGIGYTF.

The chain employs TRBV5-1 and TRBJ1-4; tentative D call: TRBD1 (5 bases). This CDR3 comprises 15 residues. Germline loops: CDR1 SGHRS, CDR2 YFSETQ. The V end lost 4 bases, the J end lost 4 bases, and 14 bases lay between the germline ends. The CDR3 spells CASSRELRGNEKLFF. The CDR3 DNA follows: TGCGCCAGCAGCCGGGAACTTAGGGGTAATGAAAAACTGTTTTTT.

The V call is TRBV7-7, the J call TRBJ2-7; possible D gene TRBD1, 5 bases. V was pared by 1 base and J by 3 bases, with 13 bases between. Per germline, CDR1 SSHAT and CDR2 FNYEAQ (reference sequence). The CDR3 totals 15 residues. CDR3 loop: CASSLDLSGHYEQYF. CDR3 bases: TGTGCCAGCAGCTTAGACCTCTCAGGGCACTACGAGCAGTACTTC.

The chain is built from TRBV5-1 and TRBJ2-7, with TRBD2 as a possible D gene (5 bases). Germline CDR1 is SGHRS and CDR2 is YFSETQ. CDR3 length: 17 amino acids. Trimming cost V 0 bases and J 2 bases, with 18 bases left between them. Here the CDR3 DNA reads TGCGCCAGCAGCTTGGCCTCCCTGGCAACGAGGGCCTACGAGCAGTACTTC. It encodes CASSLASLATRAYEQYF.

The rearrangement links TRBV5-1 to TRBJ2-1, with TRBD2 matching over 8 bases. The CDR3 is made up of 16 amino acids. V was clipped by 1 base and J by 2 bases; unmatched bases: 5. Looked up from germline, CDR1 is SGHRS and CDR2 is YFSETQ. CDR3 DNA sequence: TGCGCCAGCAGCTTGTTTGCGGGAGGACCCTACAATGAGCAGTTCTTC. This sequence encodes CASSLFAGGPYNEQFF.

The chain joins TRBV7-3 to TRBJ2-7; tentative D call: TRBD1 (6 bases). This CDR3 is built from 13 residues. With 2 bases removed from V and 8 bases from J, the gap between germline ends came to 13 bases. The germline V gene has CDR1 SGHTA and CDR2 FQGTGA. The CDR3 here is CASSLSRQEQQYF. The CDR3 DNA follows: TGTGCCAGCAGCTTATCGAGACAGGAGCAGCAGTACTTC.

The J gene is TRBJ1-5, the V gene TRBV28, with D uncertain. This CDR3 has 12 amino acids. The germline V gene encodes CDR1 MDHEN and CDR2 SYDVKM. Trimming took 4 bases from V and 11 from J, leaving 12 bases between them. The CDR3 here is CASSSPLGTQHF. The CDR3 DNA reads TGTGCCAGCAGTTCCCCCCTCGGGACCCAGCATTTT.

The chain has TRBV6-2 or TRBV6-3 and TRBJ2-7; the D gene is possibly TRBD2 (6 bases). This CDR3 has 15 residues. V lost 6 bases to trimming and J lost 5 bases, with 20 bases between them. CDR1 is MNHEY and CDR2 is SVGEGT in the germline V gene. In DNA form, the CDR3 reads TGTGCCAGCAGCACGGGTCGACTAGTCGCCCACGAGCAGTACTTC. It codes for CASSTGRLVAHEQYF.